This T cell receptor (beta chain) was sequenced during a study of T-cell reconstitution after alpha-beta-depleted transplantation in children (TCRdb year 2016). Background on the whole study: Using TCR repertoire profiling, the study quantitatively followed how T-cell immune reconstitution unfolded in children after TCRalphabeta/CD19-depleted allogeneic hematopoietic cell transplantation.

The library was built by means of PCR. The sequencer listed for this sample is Illumina HiSeq 2500. TCR libraries were prepared with molecular barcoding, using unique molecular identifiers to normalize TCRbeta repertoire quantification. In TCRdb, the public reads were trimmed at Q25 with fastp and aligned with MiXCR, with productive beta chains retained. Identical CDR3 protein sequences are pooled into one entry, listed with their most common genes and DNA. In this sample the table shows over 400,000 distinct CDR3 sequences, approximately 41% of which occur a single time. The ten top clones hold 27% of the sample. Interpreted using the paper, the treatment or condition label stands for: allogeneic hematopoietic cell transplantation with graft depleted of TCRalphabeta T cells and CD19 B cells. The transplant recipients were children given TCRalphabeta/CD19-depleted allogeneic hematopoietic cell grafts.

The paper's findings and limits, for the study overall: In some patients, the high TCRbeta diversity seen at day 60 was put down to recipient T cells and intrathymic progenitors that had survived conditioning. Over subsequent months, a decline in hyperexpanded clone frequencies was noted, and after one year, T-cell counts and TCRbeta diversity were mostly ascribed to newly produced T cells. Apparently early alphabetaT-cell count recovery about two months after transplant reportedly relied on only several hundred rapidly expanded clones derived from non-depleted graft cells.

This clonotype has ten or more counts. Which antigen it targets is not known. There are no base qualities to consult, and no much larger clone falls within one base. Sequenced here: PBMCs, sampled before TCRalphabeta/CD19-depleted stem cell transplant. This receptor was obtained from a girl aged 2-10 years with aplastic anemia, due to receive a stem cell transplant.

The sequence in DNA is TGCAGTGCTAGTGGGGACAGGCGCAGTGAGCAGTTCTTC. Its product reads: CSASGDRRSEQFF. The rearranged chain carries TRBV20-1 and TRBJ2-1; 8 junctional bases match TRBD1. CDR1 and CDR2 are drawn from the germline V gene (reference sequence): DFQATT, SNEGSKA. The CDR3 sequence holds 13 residues, the cysteine and phenylalanine included. Only CDR3 DNA is held: 39 bases, read in frame from base 1. V is pruned by 3 bases and J by 9 bases, leaving 7 bases of the junction without a gene match.